The 21 T cell receptor beta chains given below trace back to one sample, sequenced in a study of blood T cell repertoires in COVID-19. Assay: immunoSEQ multiplex PCR; the TCRdb copy retains only in-frame clones and omits some. The sample holds some 380,000 clones, 80% to 90% seen once. The sequenced sample consisted of PBMCs or T cells enriched from blood (not recorded which). The receptors shown here come from a man in his thirties or forties who had recovered from COVID-19.

The chain employs TRBV5-1 and TRBJ1-1; D may be TRBD1 (6 bases). V was clipped by 3 bases and J by 0 bases, with 18 bases between them. Germline CDR1 is SGHRS and CDR2 is YFSETQ. The CDR3 extends over 17 amino acids. CDR3 in amino acids: CASSSRGTPRMNTEAFF. For the CDR3, the DNA is TGCGCCAGCAGCTCGAGGGGGACCCCTAGAATGAACACTGAAGCTTTCTTT. Based on the CDR3 plus reference TRBV5-1 and TRBJ1-1, the full variable domain is KAGVTQTPRYLIKTRGQQVTLSCSPISGHRSVSWYQQTPGQGLQFLFEYFSETQRNKGNFPGRFSGRQFSNSRSEMNVSTLELGDSALYLCASSSRGTPRMNTEAFFGQGTRLTVV.

The chain has TRBV5-5 and TRBJ1-1; D is uncertain. This CDR3 is built from 15 residues. Germline V gene data show CDR1 as SGHKS and CDR2 as YYEKEE (reference sequence). Trimming stripped 0 bases from V and 0 bases from J, with 9 bases between. In DNA, the CDR3 is TGTGCCAGCAGCTTGGAGGCAGGCATGAACACTGAAGCTTTCTTT. Its protein product is CASSLEAGMNTEAFF.

The rearrangement uses TRBV5-5 and TRBJ1-5; D not certain. Trimming pared 1 base from V and 5 bases from J, leaving 13 bases between. CDR1 SGHKS and CDR2 YYEKEE come from the germline V gene (reference sequence). The length of the CDR3 is 15 residues. The CDR3, as DNA: TGTGCCAGCAGCTTGAGCGGACTGACCGATCAGCCCCAGCATTTT. It translates to CASSLSGLTDQPQHF.

The chain is built from TRBV6-6 and TRBJ2-1; D is undetermined. The CDR3 extends over 14 amino acids. The V end lost 2 bases, the J end lost 8 bases, and 13 bases lay between the germline ends. Germline values: CDR1 MNHNY, CDR2 SVGAGI (reference sequence). The CDR3 nucleotides read TGTGCCAGCAGTTACAACGAAGTCCGGGATGAGCAGTTCTTC. This translates into CASSYNEVRDEQFF.

The chain is built from TRBV6-5 and TRBJ1-3; no clear D gene. The CDR3 has 15 residues. The germline V gene has CDR1 MNHEY and CDR2 SVGAGI. The V end lost 2 bases, the J end lost 0 bases, and 8 bases lay between the germline ends. CDR3 region: CASSYSRSSGNTIYF. CDR3 DNA: TGTGCCAGCAGTTACAGTAGGAGCTCTGGAAACACCATATATTTT.

The genes are TRBV9 and TRBJ1-1; 7 bases are shared with TRBD1. J was trimmed by 3 bases and V by 0 bases; bases with no gene match: 5. Per the germline V gene, CDR1 is SGDLS and CDR2 is YYNGEE. The CDR3 runs to 15 residues. The CDR3 sequence is CASSVVRGRDTEAFF. Written as DNA, the CDR3 is TGTGCCAGCAGCGTAGTAAGGGGGCGGGACACTGAAGCTTTCTTT.

This rearrangement joins TRBV6-1 to TRBJ1-2, with 7 bases matching TRBD1. The CDR3 contains 15 residues. Trimming took 2 bases from V and 4 from J; bases not matched to a gene: 7. Germline assignment: CDR1 MNHNS and CDR2 SASEGT. The DNA of the CDR3 is TGTGCCAGCAGTGAAAACACCGGGACAGCCTATGGCTACACCTTC. Encoded protein: CASSENTGTAYGYTF.

The CDR3: CASSPYRNTIYF. DNA for the CDR3: TGTGCCAGCAGCCCTTATCGAAACACCATATATTTT. The rearrangement links TRBV14 to TRBJ1-3; D remains unclear. This CDR3 comprises 12 residues. The V gene's germline CDR1 is SGHDN and CDR2 FVKESK. V shed 4 bases and J shed 5 bases, with 6 bases lying between them. Full variable domain (missing parts from reference TRBV14 and TRBJ1-3): EAGVTQFPSHSVIEKGQTVTLRCDPISGHDNLYWYRRVMGKEIKFLLHFVKESKQDESGMPNNRFLAERTGGTYSTLKVQPAELEDSGVYFCASSPYRNTIYFGEGSWLTVV.

The chain uses TRBV4-1 and TRBJ1-1; 8 bases are a match to TRBD1. J lost 0 bases, V lost 3 bases, and 9 bases had no gene match. The germline V gene has CDR1 MGHRA and CDR2 YSYEKL. The length of the CDR3 is 17 residues. The DNA of the CDR3 is TGCGCCAGCAGCCATGGACAGGGATATAACATGAACACTGAAGCTTTCTTT. Residues: CASSHGQGYNMNTEAFF.

The CDR3 DNA follows: TGTGCCTGGACTTTTCGGGGGGTTGGGGGCAATCAGCCCCAGCATTTT. Encoded protein: CAWTFRGVGGNQPQHF. The chain uses TRBV30 and TRBJ1-5; D possibly corresponds to TRBD1 (5 bases). The germline CDR1 and CDR2 sequences are GTSNPN and SVGIG (reference sequence). The CDR3 contains 16 residues. V lost 4 bases and J 2 bases, leaving 18 bases between the germline ends.

This chain joins TRBV4-1 and TRBJ2-7; weak D call: TRBD1 (6 bases). V was trimmed by 0 bases and J by 2 bases, leaving 11 bases between them. The CDR3 extends over 15 amino acids. The germline V gene encodes CDR1 MGHRA and CDR2 YSYEKL. The CDR3 DNA reads TGCGCCAGCAGCCAAGAAACAGGGACCCCCTACGAGCAGTACTTC. This sequence encodes CASSQETGTPYEQYF.

This clone was observed a handful of times. The rearrangement uses TRBV19 and TRBJ1-2; D is unresolved. The CDR3 length is 15 residues. Looked up from germline, CDR1 is LNHDA and CDR2 is SQIVND (reference sequence). Trimming took 7 bases from V and 3 from J, leaving 18 bases between them. This CDR3 reads CASILDSRVDYGYTF. The CDR3 DNA sequence: TGTGCCAGTATCCTTGACTCCCGAGTCGACTATGGCTACACCTTC.

This chain joins TRBV7-9 and TRBJ1-6; 7 positions match TRBD1. The CDR3 spans 17 residues. Looked up from germline, CDR1 is SEHNR and CDR2 is FQNEAQ (reference sequence). V gave up 4 bases and J gave up 4 bases; unmatched junction bases: 10. CDR3 loop: CASSSGGLQAYNSPLHF. CDR3 nucleotide sequence: TGTGCCAGCAGCTCAGGGGGGTTACAGGCATATAATTCACCCCTCCACTTT.

V is TRBV18 and J is TRBJ1-4; 7 bases agree with TRBD1. Germline V gene data show CDR1 as KGHSH and CDR2 as LQKENI. V lost 4 bases, J lost 4 bases, and 3 bases stayed unmatched. CDR3 size: 14 residues. The CDR3 nucleotides read TGTGCCAGCTCACTGGACAGGAATAATGAAAAACTGTTTTTT. Translating it yields CASSLDRNNEKLFF.

The chain uses TRBV3-1 (or the pseudogene TRBV3-2) and TRBJ1-1, with D possibly matching TRBD1 (5 bases). The CDR3 length is 15 residues. CDR1 is LGHDT, CDR2 YNNKEL, per germline (reference sequence). The ends were cut back, 6 bases at V and 5 bases at J, with 19 bases in the middle. In nucleotides, the CDR3 is TGTGCCAGCAGTCTATTATCCAGGGAGGTTACTGAAGCTTTCTTT. It codes for CASSLLSREVTEAFF.

V gene TRBV7-9 combines with J gene TRBJ1-2; D not resolved. The ends were cut back, 1 base at V and 2 bases at J, with 8 bases in the middle. Germline V gives CDR1 SEHNR, CDR2 FQNEAQ (reference sequence). The CDR3 contains 14 residues. The CDR3 loop reads CASSLGSRNYGYTF. The CDR3 DNA follows: TGTGCCAGCAGCTTAGGGAGCCGAAACTATGGCTACACCTTC. The full variable domain, completed using reference TRBV7-9 and TRBJ1-2, is DTGVSQNPRHKITKRGQNVTFRCDPISEHNRLYWYRQTLGQGPEFLTYFQNEAQLEKSRLLSDRFSAERPKGSFSTLEIQRTEQGDSAMYLCASSLGSRNYGYTFGSGTRLTVV.

CDR3 sequence reads: CASRLETGTYNSPLHF. The DNA for the CDR3 is TGTGCAAGTCGCCTTGAGACAGGGACATATAATTCACCCCTCCACTTT. This rearrangement joins TRBV12-2 to TRBJ1-6; the table calls TRBD1, which could not be checked here. TRBV12-2 counts as a pseudogene. The CDR3 has 16 amino acids.

This clone was observed a few times. V is TRBV7-9 and J is TRBJ1-5, with D uncertain. Germline V lookup: CDR1 SEHNR, CDR2 FQNEAQ (reference sequence). This CDR3 is 16 amino acids long. V lost 5 bases and J lost 2, with 16 bases in between. Here the CDR3 DNA reads TGTGCCAGCAGCCCGGGAGGGCAATGGGGCAATCAGCCCCAGCATTTT. Protein sequence: CASSPGGQWGNQPQHF.

This clone occurred once. The chain carries TRBV18 and TRBJ2-5; TRBD1 matches at 10 bases. Trimming took 3 bases from V and 4 from J; bases not matched to a gene: 5. Germline V gene sequence: CDR1 KGHSH, CDR2 LQKENI. The CDR3 extends over 15 amino acids. The CDR3 sequence: CASSPPGQGLETQYF. In DNA, the CDR3 is TGTGCCAGCTCACCGCCGGGACAGGGGTTAGAGACCCAGTACTTC.

This clone was observed a handful of times. The CDR3 DNA is TGTGCCAGCAGCCAAGGAGTCAGGGGGGCAACTAATGAAAAACTGTTTTTT. Translation: CASSQGVRGATNEKLFF. The chain is built from TRBV3-1 (or the pseudogene TRBV3-2) and TRBJ1-4, with TRBD1 identical over 7 bases. Per the germline V gene, CDR1 is LGHDT and CDR2 is YNNKEL (reference sequence). CDR3 length: 17 residues. Unmatched junction bases numbered 5, after V lost 1 base and J lost 0 bases.

The chain links TRBV7-3 to TRBJ2-2; TRBD1 is a possible D gene (5 bases). V dropped 8 bases and J dropped 0 bases, with 13 bases sitting between them. The CDR3 covers 15 residues. Germline CDR1 reads SGHTA; CDR2 reads FQGTGA. The CDR3 DNA reads as TGTGCCAGCTCTAGGAAGGGGCCGAACACCGGGGAGCTGTTTTTT. Residues: CASSRKGPNTGELFF.